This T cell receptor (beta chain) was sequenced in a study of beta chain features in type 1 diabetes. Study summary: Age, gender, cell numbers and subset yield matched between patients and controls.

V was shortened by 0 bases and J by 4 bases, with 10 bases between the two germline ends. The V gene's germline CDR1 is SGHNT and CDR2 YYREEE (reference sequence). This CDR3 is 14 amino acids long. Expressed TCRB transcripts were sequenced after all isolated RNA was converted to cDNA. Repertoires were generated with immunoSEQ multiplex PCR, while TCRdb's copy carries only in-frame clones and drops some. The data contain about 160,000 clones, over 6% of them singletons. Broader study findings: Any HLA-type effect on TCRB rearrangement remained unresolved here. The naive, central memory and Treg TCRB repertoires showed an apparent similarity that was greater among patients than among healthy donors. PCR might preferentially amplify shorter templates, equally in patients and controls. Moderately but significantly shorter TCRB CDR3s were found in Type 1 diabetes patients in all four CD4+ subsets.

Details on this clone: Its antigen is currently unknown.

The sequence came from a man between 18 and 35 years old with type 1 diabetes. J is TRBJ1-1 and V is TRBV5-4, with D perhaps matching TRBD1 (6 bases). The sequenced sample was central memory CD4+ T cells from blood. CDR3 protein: CASSLATGGTEAFF. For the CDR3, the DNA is TGTGCCAGCAGCTTGGCGACAGGAGGCACTGAAGCTTTCTTT. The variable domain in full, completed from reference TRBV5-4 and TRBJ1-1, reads ETGVTQSPTHLIKTRGQQVTLRCSSQSGHNTVSWYQQALGQGPQFIFQYYREEENGRGNFPPRFSGLQFPNYSSELNVNALELDDSALYLCASSLATGGTEAFFGQGTRLTVV.